These 25 T cell receptor beta chains were all obtained from the same sample, sequenced in a study of Tregs in tolerant kidney transplant recipients. The assay was immunoSEQ multiplex PCR, and TCRdb's table has in-frame clones only and misses some. The sample consists of about 15,000 clones, more than 80% of them appearing once. Sequenced material: CD8+ T cells from blood. The receptors derive from a human donor in good health.

This sequence joins TRBV6-6 and TRBJ1-4; no clear D gene. This CDR3 has 12 residues. The V and J ends lost 3 bases and 12 bases respectively, with 11 bases between them. Germline V lookup: CDR1 MNHNY, CDR2 SVGAGI (reference sequence). The CDR3 sequence: CASSYMGLELFF. CDR3 DNA sequence: TGTGCCAGCAGTTATATGGGTTTAGAACTGTTTTTT.

V gene TRBV10-3 combines with J gene TRBJ2-5; D tentatively fits TRBD1 or TRBD2 (5 bases each). The end of the DNA is better explained by TRBJ2-7, so the J call may be wrong. The CDR3 is 13 amino acids. Germline CDR1 reads ENHRY; CDR2 reads SYGVKD. Here the CDR3 reads CAILRDGSYEQYF. In DNA form, the CDR3 reads TGTGCCATTCTCCGGGACGGGTCCTACGAGCAGTACTTC.

The rearrangement uses TRBV6-5 and TRBJ1-2; the match to TRBD1 covers 8 bases. Germline CDR1 and CDR2: MNHEY and SVGAGI. This CDR3 region has 13 residues. J gave up 4 bases and V 4 bases, and 2 bases lay outside the gene matches. The CDR3 DNA sequence: TGTGCCAGCAGTTCTGACAGGGGCTATGGCTACACCTTC. Its protein product is CASSSDRGYGYTF.

The chain links TRBV9 to TRBJ2-2; 9 bases are shared with TRBD1. The CDR3 is made up of 15 amino acids. The junction had 5 bases not matched to a gene; V was cut back by 2 bases and J by 6 bases. Germline V CDR1 and CDR2: SGDLS, YYNGEE. The CDR3 loop reads CASSVRDRVAGELFF. The CDR3 DNA sequence: TGTGCCAGCAGCGTCCGGGACAGGGTAGCCGGGGAGCTGTTTTTT.

For the CDR3, the DNA is TGTGCCAGCAGCTTAGCCGGGGGACAGGAAGGGGTCGGCTACACCTTC. Translation gives CASSLAGGQEGVGYTF. The chain links TRBV13 to TRBJ1-2, with TRBD1 matching 8 bases. Germline V gives CDR1 PRHDT, CDR2 FYEKMQ (reference sequence). The V and J ends lost 1 base and 8 bases, in that order; junction bases with no gene match: 12. CDR3 length equals 16 residues.

This chain links TRBV10-3 with TRBJ1-1; D is unresolved. Germline values: CDR1 ENHRY, CDR2 SYGVKD. The CDR3 has 13 residues. V was cut by 1 base and J by 0 bases, with 3 bases left in between. The DNA for the CDR3 is TGTGCCATCAGTGAGTTGATGAACACTGAAGCTTTCTTT. It yields the protein CAISELMNTEAFF.

The V and J genes are TRBV28 and TRBJ2-5; D is perhaps TRBD1 (6 bases). This CDR3 has 18 amino acids. Germline assignment: CDR1 MDHEN and CDR2 SYDVKM. The V end lost 6 bases, the J end lost 2 bases, and 25 bases lay between the germline ends. DNA for the CDR3: TGTGCCAGCAGACCAGGCCCCTTAGACAGGAAAAGACAAGAGACCCAGTACTTC. It is translated as CASRPGPLDRKRQETQYF.

The chain recombines TRBV29-1 with TRBJ1-1; unclear D gene. The V and J ends lost 1 base and 3 bases respectively, with 9 bases between them. Per germline, CDR1 SQVTM and CDR2 ANQGSEA. The CDR3 extends over 13 amino acids. CDR3 residues: CSVEGGRDTEAFF. DNA of the CDR3: TGCAGCGTTGAAGGGGGTCGCGACACTGAAGCTTTCTTT. The variable domain in full, with the rest retrieved from reference TRBV29-1 and TRBJ1-1, is SAVISQKPSRDICQRGTSLTIQCQVDSQVTMMFWYRQQPGQSLTLIATANQGSEATYESGFVIDKFPISRPNLTFSTLTVSNMSPEDSSIYLCSVEGGRDTEAFFGQGTRLTVV.

The chain uses TRBV27 and TRBJ2-5, with a tentative D call TRBD2 (6 bases). Germline CDR1 reads MNHEY; CDR2 reads SMNVEV (reference sequence). CDR3 length: 14 residues. Trimming stripped 3 bases from V and 5 bases from J, with 13 bases between. The CDR3 loop reads CASSFLSGVETQYF. CDR3 sequence (DNA): TGTGCCAGCAGTTTCCTTTCGGGGGTGGAGACCCAGTACTTC.

The chain is built from TRBV27 and TRBJ2-3; 9 bases are a match to TRBD1. The ends lost 8 bases at V and 8 bases at J; junction bases unmatched: 11. The CDR3 runs 14 residues. Per the germline V gene, CDR1 is MNHEY and CDR2 is SMNVEV (reference sequence). CDR3 coding DNA: TGTGCCAGCTACCTCGGACAGGGGATTGGTACGCAGTATTTT. Translation gives CASYLGQGIGTQYF.

This clone was seen only a few times. The chain has TRBV27 and TRBJ1-5; D not certain. Germline V gene sequence: CDR1 MNHEY, CDR2 SMNVEV (reference sequence). Trimming removed 5 bases at V and 8 bases at J, with 13 bases between. The length of the CDR3 is 13 residues. In DNA, the CDR3 is TGTGCCAGCAGTATTTATGGGCTTGAGCCCCAGCATTTT. This translates into CASSIYGLEPQHF.

This chain links TRBV7-2 with TRBJ2-4; 7 nucleotides align to TRBD1. J lost 5 bases, V lost 4 bases, and 5 bases had no gene match. The CDR3 is 14 residues long. CDR1 and CDR2 from the germline V gene are SGHTA and FQGNSA. The CDR3 region has the DNA TGTGCCAGCAGCTACCGACAGGGCGAAAACATTCAGTACTTC. Encoded protein: CASSYRQGENIQYF.

The chain uses TRBV6-6 and TRBJ2-1; D remains unclear. The CDR3 spans 12 residues. Germline V gives CDR1 MNHNY, CDR2 SVGAGI (reference sequence). V was shortened by 2 bases and J by 6 bases, with 5 bases between the two germline ends. The CDR3 spells CASSYPSNEQFF. The CDR3, as DNA: TGTGCCAGCAGTTACCCTTCCAATGAGCAGTTCTTC.

CDR3 sequence (DNA): TGTGCCACCAGCAGAGATGGGGACCGCACAGATACGCAGTATTTT. Protein sequence: CATSRDGDRTDTQYF. This chain uses TRBV15 with TRBJ2-3; D is possibly TRBD1 or TRBD2 (5 bases each). The germline V and J ends were trimmed by 0 bases and 1 base, with 8 bases remaining between them. The germline CDR1 and CDR2 sequences are LNHNV and YYDKDF (reference sequence). The length of the CDR3 is 15 residues.

The rearrangement joins TRBV2 to TRBJ2-7, with TRBD2 matching over 10 bases. The length of the CDR3 is 15 residues. Germline CDR1 reads SNHLY; CDR2 reads FYNNEI. Trimming removed 7 bases from V and 5 bases from J; junction bases left unmatched: 11. The CDR3 bases are TGTGCCAGCAATCCGGGGCTAGCGGGAGCCCACGAGCAGTACTTC. This encodes CASNPGLAGAHEQYF.

This chain links TRBV5-6 with TRBJ2-5; D not certain. Trimming shortened V by 3 bases and J by 2 bases, and 11 bases separated the two germline ends. Germline-derived CDR1 and CDR2 are SGHDT and YYEEEE. The CDR3 extends over 14 amino acids. CDR3 sequence reads: CASSSDQVQETQYF. CDR3 coding DNA: TGTGCCAGCAGCTCGGATCAAGTACAAGAGACCCAGTACTTC. Complete variable domain (other parts from reference TRBV5-6 and TRBJ2-5): DAGVTQSPTHLIKTRGQQVTLRCSPKSGHDTVSWYQQALGQGPQFIFQYYEEEERQRGNFPDRFSGHQFPNYSSELNVNALLLGDSALYLCASSSDQVQETQYFGPGTRLLVL.

The V call is TRBV15, the J call TRBJ1-4; 9 bases line up with TRBD1. This CDR3 is built from 15 residues. V was pared by 3 bases and J by 11 bases, with 10 bases of the junction left unmatched. The germline CDR1 and CDR2 sequences are LNHNV and YYDKDF (reference sequence). The CDR3 DNA follows: TGTGCCACCAGCAGTATCGGGACAGGGTTGTCGAAACTGTTTTTT. It encodes CATSSIGTGLSKLFF.

The rearrangement links TRBV19 to TRBJ2-3; D possibly uses TRBD1 or TRBD2 (5 bases each). CDR3 length: 13 amino acids. Per germline, CDR1 LNHDA and CDR2 SQIVND (reference sequence). Trimming stripped 8 bases from V and 5 bases from J, with 14 bases between. Written as DNA, the CDR3 is TGTGCCAGTGGGGTGGGGGTCCTAGATACGCAGTATTTT. Protein: CASGVGVLDTQYF.

V and J are TRBV5-1 and TRBJ2-1, with 9 bases lining up with TRBD1. The CDR3 covers 17 residues. Germline V gives CDR1 SGHRS, CDR2 YFSETQ. V trimming: 0 bases; J trimming: 5 bases; junction bases outside the gene matches: 9. Written as DNA, the CDR3 is TGCGCCAGCAGCTTGGGACTTACAGGGGGCGCCGACAATGAGCAGTTCTTC. Translation: CASSLGLTGGADNEQFF.

V usage is TRBV9 and J usage is TRBJ2-1, with 7 positions matching TRBD2. Germline lookup yields CDR1 SGDLS and CDR2 YYNGEE. The V segment lost 0 bases and the J segment 4 bases; nucleotides outside the gene matches: 7. CDR3 length equals 16 residues. The CDR3 DNA follows: TGTGCCAGCAGCGTAGGGGCTAGCGGAACGTACAATGAGCAGTTCTTC. This encodes CASSVGASGTYNEQFF. Variable domain in full (rest from reference TRBV9 and TRBJ2-1): DSGVTQTPKHLITATGQRVTLRCSPRSGDLSVYWYQQSLDQGLQFLIQYYNGEERAKGNILERFSAQQFPDLHSELNLSSLELGDSALYFCASSVGASGTYNEQFFGPGTRLTVL.

The chain employs TRBV6-6 and TRBJ2-7, with D perhaps TRBD2 (6 bases). In germline, CDR1 is MNHNY, CDR2 SVGAGI (reference sequence). V gave up 0 bases and J gave up 0 bases, with 9 bases separating them. This CDR3 contains 15 residues. The CDR3: CASSYSMGGSYEQYF. The CDR3, as DNA: TGTGCCAGCAGTTACTCGATGGGAGGCTCCTACGAGCAGTACTTC.

This clone was recorded only once. V usage is TRBV4-1 and J usage is TRBJ1-1; the match to TRBD1 covers 10 bases. CDR1 is MGHRA and CDR2 is YSYEKL in the germline V gene. The CDR3 sequence is 18 residues long. J lost 0 bases, V lost 2 bases, and 9 bases had no gene match. CDR3 DNA sequence: TGCGCCAGCAGCCAACTCCGGGACAGGGGTTCCATGAACACTGAAGCTTTCTTT. Its translation is CASSQLRDRGSMNTEAFF.

The V and J genes are TRBV6-5 and TRBJ2-1, with TRBD2 matching 11 bases. J was trimmed by 9 bases and V by 4 bases; bases with no gene match: 8. The CDR3 runs 15 residues. In germline, CDR1 is MNHEY, CDR2 SVGAGI. The CDR3 DNA reads TGTGCCAGCAGTTTCACTAGCGGGAGTCGGGGTGAGCAGTTCTTC. It yields the protein CASSFTSGSRGEQFF.

The chain uses TRBV7-3 and TRBJ2-2; 10 bases are shared with TRBD2. Germline V gene data show CDR1 as SGHTA and CDR2 as FQGTGA. This CDR3 region has 18 residues. Trimming removed 1 base from V and 5 bases from J; junction bases left unmatched: 10. The CDR3 reads CASSLNGLADFRTGELFF. The CDR3 DNA sequence: TGTGCCAGCAGCTTAAATGGACTAGCGGACTTTAGGACCGGGGAGCTGTTTTTT.

The gene calls are TRBV7-9 and TRBJ2-3; 11 bases are a match to TRBD2. CDR1 SEHNR and CDR2 FQNEAQ come from the germline V gene (reference sequence). The length of the CDR3 is 19 residues. The ends lost 5 bases at V and 1 base at J; junction bases unmatched: 14. The CDR3 DNA reads as TGTGCCAGCAGCACACTGCTAGCGGGGGGACTATTTCGCACAGATACGCAGTATTTT. Translating gives CASSTLLAGGLFRTDTQYF.